These 15 T cell receptor beta chains were sequenced from one sample in a study of response to subunit inactivated influenza vaccine. TCRdb re-called the RT-PCR reads through MiXCR, storing one row per CDR3 protein. The sample contains a few hundred thousand distinct CDR3 sequences, about a fifth of which appear only once. This specimen was PBMCs from blood, taken approximately 20 months after vaccination. The receptors were sampled from a man in his fifties or sixties who received an inactivated influenza vaccine.

This chain uses TRBV11-3 with TRBJ2-4; no clear D. There are 12 residues in the CDR3. V lost 0 bases, J lost 8 bases, and 5 bases lay in between. The germline V gene encodes CDR1 SGHNT and CDR2 YENEEA. The CDR3 region has the DNA TGTGCCAGCAGCTTAGATGGGGACATTCAGTACTTC. This codes for CASSLDGDIQYF. The complete variable domain, with remaining parts taken from reference TRBV11-3 and TRBJ2-4, reads EAGVVQSPRYKIIEKKQPVAFWCNPISGHNTLYWYLQNLGQGPELLIRYENEEAVDDSQLPKDRFSAERLKGVDSTLKIQPAELGDSAVYLCASSLDGDIQYFGAGTRLSVL.

The V gene is TRBV20-1, the J gene TRBJ2-7; no clear D gene. V was clipped by 6 bases and J by 4 bases, with 13 bases between them. CDR1 and CDR2 (germline): DFQATT, SNEGSKA (reference sequence). The CDR3 length is 12 residues. The CDR3 coding sequence is TGCAGTGCGACCCTCGATAGGTACGAGCAGTACTTC. Protein sequence: CSATLDRYEQYF.

This clonotype was detected a few times. The chain has TRBV7-2 and TRBJ2-2; maybe TRBD1 (5 bases). The CDR3 has 15 residues. Trimming took off 2 bases at V and 3 bases at J, with 10 bases between the two ends. Germline assignment: CDR1 SGHTA and CDR2 FQGNSA. CDR3 amino acids: CASSLQGYYTGELFF. In DNA form, the CDR3 reads TGTGCCAGCAGCTTACAGGGCTACTACACCGGGGAGCTGTTTTTT.

The chain joins TRBV3-1 to TRBJ2-2, with D perhaps matching TRBD1 (6 bases). Germline CDR1 is LGHDT and CDR2 is YNNKEL (reference sequence). The CDR3 consists of 15 residues. The V end lost 7 bases, the J end lost 0 bases, and 12 bases lay between the germline ends. CDR3 loop: CASTWRTANTGELFF. The CDR3 bases are TGTGCCAGCACCTGGAGGACAGCGAACACCGGGGAGCTGTTTTTT. Full variable domain (missing parts from reference TRBV3-1 and TRBJ2-2): DTAVSQTPKYLVTQMGNDKSIKCEQNLGHDTMYWYKQDSKKFLKIMFSYNNKELIINETVPNRFSPKSPDKAHLNLHINSLELGDSAVYFCASTWRTANTGELFFGEGSRLTVL.

V gene TRBV4-2 combines with J gene TRBJ2-5; no clear D gene. V dropped 0 bases and J dropped 2 bases, with 7 bases sitting between them. The CDR3 consists of 14 residues. Germline lookup yields CDR1 LGHNA and CDR2 YNFKEQ. The CDR3 reads CASSQDGPQETQYF. Written as DNA, the CDR3 is TGTGCCAGCAGCCAAGATGGACCACAAGAGACCCAGTACTTC.

The rearrangement joins TRBV20-1 to TRBJ2-1; TRBD1 might be the D (6 bases). The CDR3 has 15 residues. V gave up 8 bases and J gave up 5 bases, with 22 bases separating them. CDR1 and CDR2 (germline): DFQATT, SNEGSKA (reference sequence). The DNA for the CDR3 is TGCAGTCCTCACCCACCCGGGACAAAAAACAATGAGCAGTTCTTC. Translated: CSPHPPGTKNNEQFF.

This clonotype was detected a few times. The chain combines TRBV7-9 with TRBJ2-3; no definite D call. The length of the CDR3 is 11 residues. Germline lookup yields CDR1 SEHNR and CDR2 FQNEAQ (reference sequence). V was trimmed by 5 bases and J by 4 bases, leaving 4 bases between them. CDR3 in amino acids: CASSVSDTQYF. The CDR3 nucleotides read TGTGCCAGCAGCGTCTCAGATACGCAGTATTTT. The whole variable domain, filled in from reference TRBV7-9 and TRBJ2-3, reads DTGVSQNPRHKITKRGQNVTFRCDPISEHNRLYWYRQTLGQGPEFLTYFQNEAQLEKSRLLSDRFSAERPKGSFSTLEIQRTEQGDSAMYLCASSVSDTQYFGPGTRLTVL.

This clonotype came up many times. The chain combines TRBV19 with TRBJ1-1; no clear D. Germline CDR1 and CDR2: LNHDA and SQIVND (reference sequence). The CDR3 has 13 amino acids. V was cut by 9 bases and J by 3 bases, with 14 bases left in between. The CDR3 sequence: CASTEYGDTEAFF. The CDR3 coding sequence is TGTGCCAGCACAGAGTACGGGGACACTGAAGCTTTCTTT.

This clonotype was observed a handful of times. This rearrangement joins TRBV28 to TRBJ2-7, with TRBD1 identical over 10 bases. CDR1 MDHEN and CDR2 SYDVKM come from the germline V gene. The V and J ends lost 4 bases and 9 bases, in that order; junction bases with no gene match: 9. The CDR3 runs to 14 residues. The CDR3, as DNA: TGTGCCAGCAGTTGGGACAGGGGCCGCCCGGGGCAGTACTTC. Its protein is CASSWDRGRPGQYF.

This clonotype was found many times. The J gene is TRBJ1-4, the V gene TRBV4-3; D unresolved. The CDR3 spans 13 residues. The V gene's germline CDR1 is LGHNA and CDR2 YSLEER. Trimming removed 0 bases at V and 10 bases at J, with 9 bases between. The CDR3 DNA sequence: TGCGCCAGCAGCCAAGAGTGGCCTGCAAAACTGTTTTTT. As protein: CASSQEWPAKLFF.

The CDR3 DNA reads as TGCAGTGCCGTACCTGATGGACTAAGCAATCAGCCCCAGCATTTT. Its protein product is CSAVPDGLSNQPQHF. V is TRBV20-1 and J is TRBJ1-5; D gene ambiguous. CDR1 and CDR2 from the germline V gene are DFQATT and SNEGSKA (reference sequence). V was clipped by 6 bases and J by 1 base, with 16 bases between them. CDR3 size: 15 residues.

This clonotype was seen at least ten times. CDR3 residues: CASQQGHRENTEAFF. DNA of the CDR3: TGTGCCAGCCAACAGGGACACCGGGAGAACACTGAAGCTTTCTTT. This rearrangement joins TRBV12-3 or TRBV12-4 to TRBJ1-1; tentatively, D is TRBD1 (6 bases). V lost 8 bases, J lost 1 base, and 17 bases lay in between. This CDR3 comprises 15 residues.

The table lists this clonotype with a few counts. The chain employs TRBV5-1 and TRBJ1-2, with D hard to call. CDR1 SGHRS and CDR2 YFSETQ come from the germline V gene. This CDR3 comprises 15 residues. Trimming stripped 1 base from V and 4 bases from J, with 14 bases between. The CDR3 loop is CASSLSPSVGYGYTF. The CDR3 DNA reads as TGCGCCAGCAGCTTGTCACCATCAGTAGGCTATGGCTACACCTTC.

There are a few counts of this clonotype. V gene TRBV5-1 combines with J gene TRBJ1-1; unclear D gene. V was clipped by 4 bases and J by 1 base, with 8 bases between them. There are 13 residues in the CDR3. Germline V lookup: CDR1 SGHRS, CDR2 YFSETQ. The CDR3 spells CASSNMGNTEAFF. As DNA, the CDR3 is TGCGCCAGCAGCAACATGGGGAACACTGAAGCTTTCTTT.

This clonotype was recorded a few times. The V and J genes are TRBV29-1 and TRBJ2-1; D not certain. The germline gives CDR1 SQVTM, CDR2 ANQGSEA. V was cut by 6 bases and J by 3 bases, with 6 bases left in between. CDR3 length: 11 residues. In DNA form, the CDR3 reads TGCAGCGTCCGCAACTACAATGAGCAGTTCTTC. The encoded protein is CSVRNYNEQFF.